The clone carrying this T cell receptor (beta chain) has a count of ten or more. Its antigen is unidentified. The source of the sample is a study of regulatory T cells in long-lasting Graves disease. Study-wide points: It was in persistent disease that TRBV28, TRBJ1-2 and TRBJ2-5 were favored.

This sample's time point: newly diagnosed GD, antithyroid drugs for less than 3 months. PBMCs provided the RNA from which the TCR library was made. Both iRepertoire HTBI primers and Arm-PCR of CDR3 regions were used to build the TCR beta libraries. Via MiXCR, TCRdb re-called the multiplex PCR reads, giving one row per CDR3 protein. The table lists 520,000 or so distinct CDR3 sequences, around 11% of them singletons. The germline CDR1 and CDR2 sequences are SGHAT and FQNNGV. Trimming left V 2 bases short and J 6 bases short, with 13 bases between. CDR3 length equals 14 residues. These sequences were also reported in another study, on T cells in Graves' hyperthyroidism and ophthalmopathy. Per that study: Carried out on the TCR CDR3, a first-round RT-PCR used the HTBI primer set.

The sample in question was peripheral blood mononuclear cells (PBMCs), obtained at new diagnosis, from a patient treated with antithyroid drugs. This TCR was recovered from a woman aged 30 to 39 with Graves disease. The gene calls are TRBV11-2 and TRBJ1-1; TRBD1 might be the D (6 bases). The CDR3 DNA reads TGTGCCAGCAGCTTAAATGGGGGCAGGGCTGAAGCTTTCTTT. Translating gives CASSLNGGRAEAFF.